This TCR beta chain comes out of a study of shared clonotypes between healthy human individuals. The germline gives CDR1 LNHDA, CDR2 SQIVND (reference sequence). The CDR3 consists of 13 residues. V lost 5 bases and J lost 3, with 9 bases in between. At deep level, the assay was performed. Assay: immunoSEQ multiplex PCR; the TCRdb copy retains only in-frame clones and omits some. The table shows over a million clones, with roughly 98.5% occurring only once. The gene calls are TRBV19 and TRBJ2-3; the D gene is possibly TRBD1 (6 bases). Sequencing was performed on naive CD4+ T cells sorted from blood. The subset denotes: CD45RA+ positively selected. The TCR sequence derives from a man aged 25 to 40 in good health. CDR3 sequence reads: CASSVQGTDTQYF. The DNA of the CDR3 is TGTGCCAGTAGTGTGCAGGGGACAGATACGCAGTATTTT.